The T cell receptor beta chain described here comes from a study of T-cell reconstitution after alpha-beta-depleted transplantation in children. Study-level findings and limits: Surviving thymic progenitors and recipient T cells were the source of high TCRbeta diversity at day 60 in some patients. Once a year had passed after transplant, T-cell counts and diversity came mostly from newly produced T cells.

This clonotype has only a few counts. Antigen specificity is unknown. TCRbeta library construction was performed incorporating unique molecular identifiers. TCRdb ran MiXCR on the PCR reads and lists one entry per CDR3 protein. This sample has hundreds of thousands of distinct CDR3 sequences, with under 15% found just once. Per germline, CDR1 LGHNA and CDR2 YSLEER. The CDR3 is 16 amino acids. V lost 0 bases to trimming and J lost 8 bases; unmatched junction nucleotides: 9. The source of this sequence is a male patient aged 10-17 years who had a stem cell transplant for acute myeloid leukemia, so the T cells may come from the graft donor. The starting material was PBMCs, mostly from graft donor cells, obtained 360 days after TCRalphabeta/CD19-depleted stem cell transplant. The rearrangement joins TRBV4-3 to TRBJ1-4; 7 bases agree with TRBD1. In DNA, the CDR3 is TGCGCCAGCAGCCAAGAATTTGGAGGGGGCAGGGAAAAACTGTTTTTT. This sequence encodes CASSQEFGGGREKLFF.